A selection of T cell receptor beta chains follows, all from one sample in a study of radiation and T cells in renal cell carcinoma. Sequencing was performed with immunoSEQ multiplex PCR; in TCRdb, only in-frame clones are kept and a portion is missing. This sample has fewer than 15,000 clones, with 30% to 40% found just once. The sequences come from tumor tissue, collected from a patient whose treatment included radiotherapy and nephrectomy. The source of these receptors is a man in his sixties with renal cell carcinoma. Both conserved end residues are part of each CDR3. The D gene is left open where the match is weak. Clone size, where shown, is once, few, many, or a class for clones that have expanded.

clone size	V gene	J gene	D gene	CDR3 DNA	CDR3 protein
NA	TRBV9	TRBJ1-4	NA	TGTGCCAGCAGCGTACGACCCGGGGAAAAACTGTTTTTT	CASSVRPGEKLFF
NA	TRBV5-1	TRBJ2-1	TRBD2	TGCGCCAGCATGGCGGGAGGGGGATACAATGAGCAGTTCTTC	CASMAGGGYNEQFF
NA	TRBV5-1	TRBJ2-5	NA	TGCGCCAGCCGGCCTAGCAGAGGGGAGGAGACCCAGTACTTC	CASRPSRGEETQYF
many	TRBV6-6	TRBJ2-7	TRBD1	TGTGCCAGCAGCCCTGGGACAGGGGGTGATGGGGACTTC	CASSPGTGGDGDF
NA	TRBV5-1	TRBJ1-1	NA	TGCGCCAGCAGCTTGATGGCAACCACTGAAGCTTTCTTT	CASSLMATTEAFF
few	TRBV30	TRBJ1-1	NA	TGTGCCTGGAATACAGGGCCAAACACTGAAGCTTTCTTT	CAWNTGPNTEAFF
NA	TRBV10-3	TRBJ1-2	TRBD1	TGTGCCATCAGTGTGCAGGGGGGTAACTATGGCTACACCTTC	CAISVQGGNYGYTF
NA	TRBV5-1	TRBJ2-1	TRBD2	TGCGCCAGCAGCTCTAGCGGGAGATGGGAGCAGTTCTTC	CASSSSGRWEQFF
NA	TRBV5-5	TRBJ1-1	TRBD1	TGTGCCAGCAGCCGTAGGGACAGGAGGAACACTGAAGCTTTCTTT	CASSRRDRRNTEAFF
NA	TRBV29-1	TRBJ2-4	TRBD2	TGCAGCGTTTGGATAGCGCGGGAGGGCTTTGGGAACATTCAGTACTTC	CSVWIAREGFGNIQYF
NA	TRBV5-1	TRBJ2-7	NA	TGCGCCAGCAGCTATACGGTGACGGGGACCTACGAGCAGTACTTC	CASSYTVTGTYEQYF
NA	TRBV9	TRBJ2-1	TRBD2	TGTGCCAGCGGACTAGCGGGAGGGGGGGACTCCTACAATGAGCAGTTCTTC	CASGLAGGGDSYNEQFF
NA	TRBV5-1	TRBJ2-7	NA	TGCGCCAGCAGCTCATTAAGTCAGGGGTCGGGCGAGCAGTACTTC	CASSSLSQGSGEQYF
many	TRBV30	TRBJ1-2	NA	TGTGCCTGGACCTTTGGGGAAAATGGCTACACCTTC	CAWTFGENGYTF
NA	TRBV5-4	TRBJ1-1	TRBD1	TGTGCCAGCAGCTTGGGCAGGGGGGTGAACACTGAAGCTTTCTTT	CASSLGRGVNTEAFF
NA	TRBV4-1	TRBJ2-1	TRBD2	TGCGCCAGCAGCCAAGATGCTAGCGGGATCAATGAGCAGTTCTTC	CASSQDASGINEQFF
NA	TRBV9	TRBJ1-2	NA	TGTGCCAGCAGCGTACAGTCTAACTATGGCTACACCTTC	CASSVQSNYGYTF
NA	TRBV6-1	TRBJ1-4	NA	TGTGCCAGCAGTGATGTACGGAATAATGAAAAACTGTTTTTT	CASSDVRNNEKLFF
medium-sized	TRBV9	TRBJ2-1	NA	TGTGCCAGCAGCGTAGCAAGCAGAAATGAGCAGTTCTTC	CASSVASRNEQFF
few	TRBV5-1	TRBJ1-1	NA	TGCGCCAGCAGCTTGGGACAGTACACTGAAGCTTTCTTT	CASSLGQYTEAFF
few	TRBV10-3	TRBJ2-7	NA	TGTGCCATCAGTGATCAGGGGTACGAGCAGTACTTC	CAISDQGYEQYF
NA	TRBV15	TRBJ2-3	NA	TGTGCCACCAGCAGAGATAGAGCGGATACGCAGTATTTT	CATSRDRADTQYF
NA	TRBV5-4	TRBJ1-1	NA	TGTGCCAGCAGTCCAAGGAACAGGGTGGGGATGAACACTGAAGCTTTCTTT	CASSPRNRVGMNTEAFF
few	TRBV4-1	TRBJ1-1	NA	TGCGCCAGCAGCCCTGGGGGAGGGATGAACACTGAAGCTTTCTTT	CASSPGGGMNTEAFF
many	TRBV13	TRBJ1-2	TRBD1	TGTGCCAGCAGCTTAGTCGCAGGGGGCGGCTATGGCTACACCTTC	CASSLVAGGGYGYTF
NA	TRBV5-1	TRBJ2-3	NA	TGCGCCAGCAGCTTACCACGATCAGCAGGAGATACGCAGTATTTT	CASSLPRSAGDTQYF
many	TRBV5-3	TRBJ2-3	NA	TGTGCCAGAAGCCGACCCGGACTACCGCGCACAGATACGCAGTATTTT	CARSRPGLPRTDTQYF
NA	TRBV10-3	TRBJ2-7	NA	TGTGCCATCAGTGAGTCACAGAAGAGGGGTTACTACGAGCAGTACTTC	CAISESQKRGYYEQYF
NA	TRBV30	TRBJ2-1	TRBD2	TGTGCCTGGAGTCAGGGACTAGCGCAGGTCAATGAGCAGTTCTTC	CAWSQGLAQVNEQFF
NA	TRBV5-1	TRBJ1-1	NA	TGCGCCAGCAGCCCGGTGTCACCTACGAACACTGAAGCTTTCTTT	CASSPVSPTNTEAFF
few	TRBV4-3	TRBJ2-1	NA	TGCGCCAGCAGCCAAGCGCCGGCAGGGATTAACAATGAGCAGTTCTTC	CASSQAPAGINNEQFF
NA	TRBV7-2	TRBJ2-7	NA	TGTGCCAGCAGCTTAGAAGTCTACGAGCAGTACTTC	CASSLEVYEQYF